A single sample is the source of the 30 T cell receptor beta chains below, sequenced in a study of blood T cell repertoires in COVID-19. Assay: immunoSEQ multiplex PCR; the TCRdb copy retains only in-frame clones and omits some. This table has a few hundred thousand clones, about 83% appearing once. Input material: PBMCs or T cells enriched from blood (not recorded which). The receptors stem from a woman in her thirties or forties who had recovered from COVID-19.

The rearrangement uses TRBV3-1 (or the pseudogene TRBV3-2) and TRBJ1-1; TRBD1 might be the D (5 bases). The V and J ends lost 7 bases and 3 bases respectively, with 9 bases between them. CDR3 length: 12 amino acids. Germline V gene lookup returns CDR1 LGHDT and CDR2 YNNKEL (reference sequence). The CDR3 DNA is TGTGCCAGCAAGGCGGGGGACACTGAAGCTTTCTTT. Translated, it gives CASKAGDTEAFF.

This clone was observed a handful of times. The V and J genes are TRBV29-1 and TRBJ2-1; the match to TRBD2 covers 12 bases. The CDR3 length is 13 residues. Germline trimming cut 7 bases from V and 10 bases from J; bases unmatched to any gene: 8. Germline lookup yields CDR1 SQVTM and CDR2 ANQGSEA. CDR3: CSARLAGAREQFF. In DNA form, the CDR3 reads TGCAGCGCCCGACTAGCGGGAGCAAGGGAGCAGTTCTTC.

J is TRBJ1-1 and V is TRBV5-1; D may be TRBD1 (5 bases). The CDR3 is 13 amino acids. The germline V and J ends were trimmed by 4 bases and 2 bases, with 9 bases remaining between them. CDR1 is SGHRS, CDR2 YFSETQ, per germline. CDR3 in amino acids: CASSLQDNTEAFF. CDR3 nucleotides: TGCGCCAGCAGCCTACAGGATAACACTGAAGCTTTCTTT.

The chain couples TRBV10-3 to TRBJ1-2, with 10 bases aligning to TRBD1. The J segment lost 7 bases and the V segment lost 10 bases, leaving 9 bases of the junction unmatched. This CDR3 comprises 13 residues. The V gene's germline CDR1 is ENHRY and CDR2 SYGVKD. In DNA, the CDR3 is TGTGCCACCGGACAGGGGGAAGCTCTTGGCTACACCTTC. Amino acids: CATGQGEALGYTF.

Note on this clone: The same CDR3 arises from other DNA sequences in this sample as well. The rearrangement links TRBV7-9 to TRBJ1-3, with D uncertain. V dropped 1 base and J dropped 0 bases, with 4 bases sitting between them. There are 14 residues in the CDR3. The germline V gene encodes CDR1 SEHNR and CDR2 FQNEAQ (reference sequence). The CDR3 here is CASSLGGSGNTIYF. DNA of the CDR3: TGTGCCAGCAGCTTAGGAGGCTCTGGAAACACCATATATTTT.

The V gene is TRBV2, the J gene TRBJ1-5, with D tentatively TRBD1 (5 bases). CDR1 and CDR2 from the germline V gene are SNHLY and FYNNEI. The V end was cut by 4 bases, the J end by 2 bases, with 12 bases between. There are 15 residues in the CDR3. The CDR3 DNA reads TGTGCCAGCAGTGGGACTAGGGGTGGCAATCAGCCCCAGCATTTT. Its translation: CASSGTRGGNQPQHF.

This clone was seen once. The chain joins TRBV27 to TRBJ2-7, with 13 bases that match TRBD2. The germline V gene has CDR1 MNHEY and CDR2 SMNVEV (reference sequence). Trimming removed 5 bases from V and 0 bases from J; junction bases left unmatched: 25. The CDR3 runs 23 residues. CDR3 coding DNA: TGTGCCAGCAGTCCATCCGGGACTAGCGGGACCCAGCACTATTACGGGAACTCCTACGAGCAGTACTTC. It encodes CASSPSGTSGTQHYYGNSYEQYF.

This clone was seen only once. The J gene is TRBJ1-5, the V gene TRBV2, with D unresolved. The V gene's germline CDR1 is SNHLY and CDR2 FYNNEI. The CDR3 extends over 14 amino acids. V lost 10 bases and J lost 2, with 15 bases in between. The CDR3, as DNA: TGTGCCACTCGGAGGAAGGTAGGCAATCAGCCCCAGCATTTT. This sequence encodes CATRRKVGNQPQHF.

The gene calls are TRBV5-1 and TRBJ2-1; 8 bases fit TRBD1. The CDR3 totals 16 residues. Per germline, CDR1 SGHRS and CDR2 YFSETQ. J lost 7 bases, V lost 4 bases, and 13 bases had no gene match. Here the CDR3 reads CASSVSGGIDLNEQFF. CDR3 coding DNA: TGCGCCAGCAGCGTCTCAGGGGGCATCGACTTGAATGAGCAGTTCTTC.

The rearrangement links TRBV12-5 to TRBJ1-1; 7 bases are a match to TRBD1. V lost 0 bases to trimming and J lost 2 bases; unmatched junction nucleotides: 6. The CDR3 covers 16 residues. CDR1 is LGHNT and CDR2 is FRNRAP in the germline V gene. For the CDR3, the DNA is TGTGCTAGTGGTTTGGTAGCAGGGGGTCTTAACACTGAAGCTTTCTTT. This encodes CASGLVAGGLNTEAFF.

The chain recombines TRBV28 with TRBJ2-1, with 11 positions matching TRBD2. The CDR3 loop spans 17 amino acids. Germline V CDR1 and CDR2: MDHEN, SYDVKM. The V segment lost 3 bases and the J segment 6 bases; nucleotides outside the gene matches: 10. The CDR3 coding sequence is TGTGCCAGCAGTTTGGGGATTAGCGGGAGGGCCCCCAATGAGCAGTTCTTC. Its translation: CASSLGISGRAPNEQFF.

The J gene is TRBJ2-1, the V gene TRBV10-1; 12 bases align to TRBD2. CDR1 and CDR2 (germline): WNHNN, SYGVQD (reference sequence). The V segment lost 1 base and the J segment 0 bases; nucleotides outside the gene matches: 1. The CDR3 is 17 residues long. The CDR3 DNA reads as TGCGCCAGCAGTGAGTTGACTAGCGGGAGCTCCTACAATGAGCAGTTCTTC. It is translated as CASSELTSGSSYNEQFF.

V gene TRBV2 combines with J gene TRBJ2-1; TRBD2 aligns across 7 bases. With 7 bases clipped from V and 5 bases from J, the junction kept 8 bases outside the gene matches. The CDR3 runs to 14 residues. The germline CDR1 and CDR2 sequences are SNHLY and FYNNEI. The CDR3 DNA reads TGTGCCAGCAATGTAGAACTAGCGAACAATGAGCAGTTCTTC. This encodes CASNVELANNEQFF. Combining the CDR3 with reference TRBV2 and TRBJ2-1 gives the whole variable domain EPEVTQTPSHQVTQMGQEVILRCVPISNHLYFYWYRQILGQKVEFLVSFYNNEISEKSEIFDDQFSVERPDGSNFTLKIRSTKLEDSAMYFCASNVELANNEQFFGPGTRLTVL.

The chain uses TRBV5-4 and TRBJ2-5; 8 bases align to TRBD1. The V gene's germline CDR1 is SGHNT and CDR2 YYREEE (reference sequence). This CDR3 comprises 11 residues. V trimming: 9 bases; J trimming: 4 bases; junction bases outside the gene matches: 2. CDR3 in DNA: TGTGCCACCACAGGGGGAGAGACCCAGTACTTC. The encoded protein is CATTGGETQYF.

This clone was counted once. V usage is TRBV5-5 and J usage is TRBJ2-3, with TRBD2 identical over 12 bases. CDR3 length: 17 amino acids. The J segment lost 2 bases and the V segment lost 4 bases, leaving 8 bases of the junction unmatched. Germline CDR1 is SGHKS and CDR2 is YYEKEE (reference sequence). CDR3 region: CASSPGTSGRNTDTQYF. CDR3 in DNA: TGTGCCAGCAGCCCGGGGACTAGCGGGCGGAACACAGATACGCAGTATTTT.

The rearrangement uses TRBV9 and TRBJ1-2; D is uncertain. With 0 bases removed from V and 0 bases from J, the gap between germline ends came to 6 bases. Germline V lookup: CDR1 SGDLS, CDR2 YYNGEE. CDR3 length: 14 residues. The CDR3 spells CASSVAGANYGYTF. The CDR3 bases are TGTGCCAGCAGCGTAGCCGGGGCTAACTATGGCTACACCTTC.

This chain links TRBV11-3 with TRBJ2-2; 7 bases fit TRBD2. The germline CDR1 and CDR2 sequences are SGHNT and YENEEA. The CDR3 runs to 17 residues. With V trimmed by 3 bases and J by 4 bases, 11 bases remained unmatched. This CDR3 reads CASSFSQHGRGTGELFF. CDR3 nucleotides: TGTGCCAGCAGCTTTTCCCAGCATGGGAGGGGCACCGGGGAGCTGTTTTTT.

This sequence joins TRBV2 and TRBJ2-6, with TRBD2 matching 11 bases. CDR1 is SNHLY, CDR2 FYNNEI, per germline. The CDR3 length is 18 residues. V lost 6 bases to trimming and J lost 0 bases; unmatched junction nucleotides: 7. Here the CDR3 DNA reads TGTGCCAGCAGGCCCCCTAGCGGGAGGACCTCTGGGGCCAACGTCCTGACTTTC. The encoded protein is CASRPPSGRTSGANVLTF.

This chain links TRBV19 with TRBJ1-4; TRBD1 is a possible D gene (6 bases). V dropped 3 bases and J dropped 0 bases, with 14 bases sitting between them. CDR3 length: 17 residues. The germline V gene encodes CDR1 LNHDA and CDR2 SQIVND (reference sequence). CDR3 DNA: TGTGCCAGTAGTATGGTCGCAGGGGCTGCAACTAATGAAAAACTGTTTTTT. It yields the protein CASSMVAGAATNEKLFF. Using reference TRBV19 and TRBJ1-4 for the parts outside the CDR3, the full variable domain is DGGITQSPKYLFRKEGQNVTLSCEQNLNHDAMYWYRQDPGQGLRLIYYSQIVNDFQKGDIAEGYSVSREKKESFPLTVTSAQKNPTAFYLCASSMVAGAATNEKLFFGSGTQLSVL.

As for this clone: An end of the junction does not agree with germline; a read error may underlie this. This chain uses TRBV7-3 with TRBJ2-1; TRBD2 matches 12 bases. The CDR3 has 17 residues. The V gene's germline CDR1 is SGHTA and CDR2 FQGTGA. The CDR3 spells CASSSTSGGEDFNKQFF. The CDR3 region has the DNA TGTGCCAGCAGCTCGACTAGCGGGGGAGAGGACTTCAATAAGCAGTTCTTC.

This clone was seen more than once but under ten times. V gene TRBV10-3 combines with J gene TRBJ1-4, with D possibly TRBD1 on 6 matching bases. Trimming stripped 2 bases from V and 8 bases from J, with 12 bases between. The CDR3 extends over 14 amino acids. From germline, CDR1 is ENHRY and CDR2 SYGVKD. Here the CDR3 reads CAISETGIGEKLFF. The CDR3 DNA is TGTGCCATCAGTGAGACAGGGATCGGGGAAAAACTGTTTTTT.

The chain joins TRBV12-3 or TRBV12-4 to TRBJ1-1, with a tentative D call TRBD1 (5 bases). The CDR3 contains 12 residues. Trimming took off 1 base at V and 7 bases at J, with 7 bases between the two ends. Written as DNA, the CDR3 is TGTGCCAGCAGTTTAGGGCAGGGTGAAGCTTTCTTT. Its protein is CASSLGQGEAFF.

The chain uses TRBV11-2 and TRBJ1-2, with D unclear. CDR1 and CDR2 (germline): SGHAT, FQNNGV. The CDR3 extends over 15 amino acids. V was pared by 5 bases and J by 0 bases, with 13 bases between. The CDR3 spells CASSVTVRSNYGYTF. As DNA, the CDR3 is TGTGCCAGCAGCGTTACAGTAAGATCTAACTATGGCTACACCTTC.

This clone was counted between two and nine times. The rearrangement uses TRBV11-3 and TRBJ2-5; 9 bases agree with TRBD2. Germline trimming cut 2 bases from V and 1 base from J; bases unmatched to any gene: 5. Germline CDR1 and CDR2: SGHNT and YENEEA. CDR3 length equals 16 residues. The CDR3 sequence is CASSLPLAGAQETQYF. CDR3 nucleotide sequence: TGTGCCAGCAGCTTACCCTTAGCGGGAGCCCAAGAGACCCAGTACTTC.

The V call is TRBV5-1, the J call TRBJ2-1; 11 positions agree with TRBD2. The length of the CDR3 is 16 residues. Trimming took 1 base from V and 7 from J; bases not matched to a gene: 7. Germline V gene data show CDR1 as SGHRS and CDR2 as YFSETQ. The CDR3 protein is CASSLISSGRFNEQFF. DNA for the CDR3: TGCGCCAGCAGCTTGATTTCTAGCGGGAGGTTTAATGAGCAGTTCTTC.

The chain is built from TRBV4-2 and TRBJ1-3; tentatively, D is TRBD1 (6 bases). The CDR3 consists of 15 residues. The V end lost 2 bases, the J end lost 4 bases, and 12 bases lay between the germline ends. Germline V lookup: CDR1 LGHNA, CDR2 YNFKEQ. In DNA, the CDR3 is TGTGCCAGCAGCCAAATGGGACAAGTAGGAAACACCATATATTTT. It specifies CASSQMGQVGNTIYF.

The chain recombines TRBV3-1 (or the pseudogene TRBV3-2) with TRBJ1-4; D gene ambiguous. Per germline, CDR1 LGHDT and CDR2 YNNKEL (reference sequence). Trimming took off 1 base at V and 9 bases at J, with 6 bases between the two ends. This CDR3 is built from 12 residues. The DNA for the CDR3 is TGTGCCAGCAGCCAAGGGCAGAAAAAACTGTTTTTT. Translated: CASSQGQKKLFF.

The V and J genes are TRBV29-1 and TRBJ2-1, with 12 bases fitting TRBD2. V dropped 7 bases and J dropped 2; count of bases not matched to a gene: 9. CDR1 is SQVTM, CDR2 ANQGSEA, per germline. CDR3 length equals 16 residues. The CDR3 coding sequence is TGCAGCGGAACTTCAAGGACTAGCGGGACCTACAATGAGCAGTTCTTC. Translating gives CSGTSRTSGTYNEQFF.

The V gene is TRBV7-9, the J gene TRBJ2-3, with TRBD2 matching over 10 bases. Germline V gene data show CDR1 as SEHNR and CDR2 as FQNEAQ (reference sequence). This CDR3 comprises 15 residues. V shed 5 bases and J 1 base; nucleotides not matched to a gene: 3. The chain's CDR3 is CASSPGTSGTDTQYF. CDR3 coding DNA: TGTGCCAGCAGCCCCGGGACTAGCGGCACAGATACGCAGTATTTT.

The chain uses TRBV19 and TRBJ2-5; 9 nucleotides match TRBD1. The CDR3 has 13 amino acids. Per the germline V gene, CDR1 is LNHDA and CDR2 is SQIVND (reference sequence). Trimming removed 4 bases from V and 4 bases from J; junction bases left unmatched: 1. In DNA, the CDR3 is TGTGCCAGTAGTACGACAGGGGGAGAGACCCAGTACTTC. It yields the protein CASSTTGGETQYF.